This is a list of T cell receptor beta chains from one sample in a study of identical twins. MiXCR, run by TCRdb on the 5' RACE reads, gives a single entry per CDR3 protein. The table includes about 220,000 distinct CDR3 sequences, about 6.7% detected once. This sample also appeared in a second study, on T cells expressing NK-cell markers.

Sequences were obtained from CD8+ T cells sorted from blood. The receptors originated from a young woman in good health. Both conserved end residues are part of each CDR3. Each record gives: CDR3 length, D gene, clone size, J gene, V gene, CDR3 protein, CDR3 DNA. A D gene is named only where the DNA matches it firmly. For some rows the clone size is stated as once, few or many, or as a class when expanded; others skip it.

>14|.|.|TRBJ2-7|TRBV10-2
CASVTGDGTYEQYF
TGCGCCAGCGTGACGGGGGACGGTACCTACGAGCAGTACTTC
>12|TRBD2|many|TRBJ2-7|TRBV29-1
CSVGRGLNEQYF
TGCAGCGTAGGGAGGGGACTCAACGAGCAGTACTTC
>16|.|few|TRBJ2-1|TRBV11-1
CASSLPGGHSYNEQFF
TGTGCCAGCAGCTTGCCGGGGGGACACTCCTACAATGAGCAGTTCTTC
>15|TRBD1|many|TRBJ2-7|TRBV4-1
CASSLRETGGYEQYF
TGCGCCAGCAGCCTAAGGGAGACAGGGGGGTACGAGCAGTACTTC
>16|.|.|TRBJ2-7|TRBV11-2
CASSASGGGLAYEQYF
TGTGCCAGCAGCGCATCTGGGGGGGGCCTCGCCTACGAGCAGTACTTC
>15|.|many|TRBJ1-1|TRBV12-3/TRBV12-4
CASSLEAGGNTEAFF
TGTGCCAGCAGTTTAGAGGCGGGGGGGAACACTGAAGCTTTCTTT
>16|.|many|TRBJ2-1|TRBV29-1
CSLGGGGTAVYNEQFF
TGCAGCCTCGGAGGGGGCGGGACCGCCGTATACAATGAGCAGTTCTTC
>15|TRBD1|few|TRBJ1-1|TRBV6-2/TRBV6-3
CASSYTGERGTEAFF
TGTGCCAGCAGTTATACAGGGGAAAGGGGCACTGAAGCTTTCTTT
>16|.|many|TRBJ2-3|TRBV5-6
CASSSEDYPSTDTQYF
TGTGCCAGCAGCTCAGAGGACTACCCGAGCACAGATACGCAGTATTTT
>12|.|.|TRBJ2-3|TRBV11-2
CASSFVPDTQYF
TGTGCCAGCAGCTTTGTTCCAGATACGCAGTATTTT
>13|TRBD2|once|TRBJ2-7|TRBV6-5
CASSSSGTLEQYF
TGTGCCAGCAGTTCTAGCGGGACCCTCGAGCAGTACTTC
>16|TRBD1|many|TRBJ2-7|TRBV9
CASSSKGDRPIDEQYF
TGTGCCAGCAGCTCGAAAGGGGACAGGCCCATAGACGAGCAGTACTTC
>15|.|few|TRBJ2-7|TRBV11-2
CASSWGGVPGYEQYF
TGTGCCAGCAGCTGGGGGGGCGTCCCCGGTTACGAGCAGTACTTC
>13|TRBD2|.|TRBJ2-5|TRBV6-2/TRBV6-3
CASSAGGAETQYF
TGTGCCAGCTCGGCGGGAGGGGCGGAGACCCAGTACTTC
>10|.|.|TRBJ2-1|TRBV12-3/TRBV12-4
CASSFPEQFF
TGTGCCAGCAGTTTCCCTGAGCAGTTCTTC
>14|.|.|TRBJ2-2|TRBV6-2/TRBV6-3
CASSYGETTGELFF
TGTGCCAGCAGTTACGGGGAGACTACCGGGGAGCTGTTTTTT
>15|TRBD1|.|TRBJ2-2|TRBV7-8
CASSLTGGVTGELSF
TGTGCCAGCAGCCTGACAGGGGGGGTTACCGGGGAGCTGTCTTTT
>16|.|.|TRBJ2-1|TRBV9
CASSPFRGRSTNEQFF
TGTGCCAGCAGCCCATTCAGGGGACGATCTACCAATGAGCAGTTCTTC